This entry lists 14 T cell receptor beta chains sequenced from one sample in a study of T cells expressing NK-cell markers (dated by TCRdb to the early 2020s). Libraries were prepared through 5' RACE. Sequencing was performed on an Illumina HiSeq 2000. TCRdb reprocessed the reads, and each CDR3 protein sequence is entered once, without DNA. For this sample, the table gives some 280,000 distinct CDR3 sequences. Of the sample, approximately 0.42% is held by the ten largest clones. The sequenced sample consisted of blood T cells: a sorted CD56 or NKG2C T cell subset, CD4+ or CD8+ T cells, or bulk PBMC T cells (not recorded which). Source of these receptors: a man between 18 and 29 years old in good health. Donor details come from another sample of the same person, matched by shared clones.

The V gene is TRBV4-2, the J gene TRBJ2-3; the D call of TRBD2 rests on TCRdb alone, since no DNA is present to check it. This CDR3 is 14 amino acids long. CDR1 and CDR2 from the germline V gene are LGHNA and YNFKEQ. The CDR3 sequence is CASSQDSEGDTQYF.

The chain carries TRBV18 and TRBJ2-3; TCRdb names TRBD1, which stays unverified in the absence of DNA. This CDR3 comprises 17 residues. Germline CDR1 is KGHSH and CDR2 is LQKENI. The CDR3 sequence: CASSPGRLRKSTDTQYF.

The rearrangement uses TRBV18 and TRBJ1-5; TCRdb calls TRBD1, which cannot be checked without DNA. Germline V gene data show CDR1 as KGHSH and CDR2 as LQKENI. The CDR3 length is 14 residues. CDR3 amino acids: CASSPGTGNQPQHF.

The gene calls are TRBV6-5 and TRBJ2-1; TCRdb indicates TRBD2, and absent DNA this call remains unverified. CDR3 size: 16 residues. From germline, CDR1 is MNHEY and CDR2 SVGAGI. CDR3 sequence: CASSYSGTSGRVEQFF.

This rearrangement joins TRBV23-1 to TRBJ2-1; lacking DNA, the TRBD2 call made by TCRdb goes unchecked. TRBV23-1 is placed among ORFs of uncertain function. CDR3 size: 14 residues. CDR3 loop: CASSRLAGGNEQFF.

The rearrangement joins TRBV7-9 to TRBJ2-3; TCRdb's D gene call, TRBD2, goes unchecked for lack of DNA. Germline V lookup: CDR1 SEHNR, CDR2 FQNEAQ (reference sequence). CDR3 length equals 15 residues. The CDR3 sequence: CASSLQSAGTDTQYF.

The V gene is TRBV21-1, the J gene TRBJ2-2; the TCRdb call, TRBD2, lacks DNA for checking. TRBV21-1 is a recognized pseudogene. This CDR3 spans 15 amino acids. Here the CDR3 reads CASSKNRTFTGELFF.

The chain has TRBV3-1 and TRBJ2-1; the D call of TRBD2 rests on TCRdb alone, since no DNA is present to check it. Germline CDR1 is LGHDT and CDR2 is YNNKEL (reference sequence). This CDR3 is 18 amino acids long. The CDR3 loop reads CASRSSELRLAGVGEQFF.

V is TRBV20-1 and J is TRBJ2-1; the D call of TRBD2 rests on TCRdb alone, since no DNA is present to check it. Germline V gene data show CDR1 as DFQATT and CDR2 as SNEGSKA (reference sequence). CDR3 length: 18 residues. The CDR3 sequence: CSASPGGGGGSSYNEQFF.

J is TRBJ2-3 and V is TRBV24-1; TCRdb outputs TRBD2, but without DNA this stays unchecked. The CDR3 runs 16 residues. Per the germline V gene, CDR1 is KGHDR and CDR2 is SFDVKD. Here the CDR3 reads CATSDPLAGGADTQYF.

The J gene is TRBJ2-5, the V gene TRBV30. The CDR3 has 13 amino acids. CDR1 is GTSNPN and CDR2 is SVGIG in the germline V gene (reference sequence). The CDR3 spells CAWSPRTWETQYF. Drawing the rest from reference TRBV30 and TRBJ2-5, the complete variable domain is SQTIHQWPATLVQPVGSPLSLECTVEGTSNPNLYWYRQAAGRGLQLLFYSVGIGQISSEVPQNLSASRPQDRQFILSSKKLLLSDSGFYLCAWSPRTWETQYFGPGTRLLVL.

The genes are TRBV6-5 and TRBJ1-2; the D gene TCRdb calls, TRBD1, cannot be checked with no DNA. The CDR3 runs 13 residues. The germline CDR1 and CDR2 sequences are MNHEY and SVGAGI. CDR3 protein: CASRISGGYGYTF.

This chain links TRBV10-3 with TRBJ2-6; TCRdb gives TRBD1 as the D gene, but with no DNA this cannot be confirmed. The germline V gene encodes CDR1 ENHRY and CDR2 SYGVKD. This CDR3 contains 14 residues. CDR3 region: CAISEQGGANVLTF.

This sequence joins TRBV19 and TRBJ1-2. The CDR3 contains 16 residues. Germline-derived CDR1 and CDR2 are LNHDA and SQIVND (reference sequence). CDR3: CASSINPGSRDYGYTF.